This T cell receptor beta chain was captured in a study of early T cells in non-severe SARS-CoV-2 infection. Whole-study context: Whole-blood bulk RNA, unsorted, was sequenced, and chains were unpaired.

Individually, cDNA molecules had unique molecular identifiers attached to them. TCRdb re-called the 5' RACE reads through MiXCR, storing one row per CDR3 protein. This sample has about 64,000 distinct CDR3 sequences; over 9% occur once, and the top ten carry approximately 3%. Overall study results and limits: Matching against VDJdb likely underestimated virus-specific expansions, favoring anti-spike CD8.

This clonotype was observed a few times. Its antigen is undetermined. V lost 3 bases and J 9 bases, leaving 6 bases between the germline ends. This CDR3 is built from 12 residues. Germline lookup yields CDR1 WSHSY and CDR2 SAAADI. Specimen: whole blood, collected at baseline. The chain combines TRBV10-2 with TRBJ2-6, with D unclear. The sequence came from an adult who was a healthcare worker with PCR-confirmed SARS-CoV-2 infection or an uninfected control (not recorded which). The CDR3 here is CASSDNLNVLTF. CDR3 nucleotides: TGCGCCAGCAGTGATAATCTCAACGTCCTGACTTTC.